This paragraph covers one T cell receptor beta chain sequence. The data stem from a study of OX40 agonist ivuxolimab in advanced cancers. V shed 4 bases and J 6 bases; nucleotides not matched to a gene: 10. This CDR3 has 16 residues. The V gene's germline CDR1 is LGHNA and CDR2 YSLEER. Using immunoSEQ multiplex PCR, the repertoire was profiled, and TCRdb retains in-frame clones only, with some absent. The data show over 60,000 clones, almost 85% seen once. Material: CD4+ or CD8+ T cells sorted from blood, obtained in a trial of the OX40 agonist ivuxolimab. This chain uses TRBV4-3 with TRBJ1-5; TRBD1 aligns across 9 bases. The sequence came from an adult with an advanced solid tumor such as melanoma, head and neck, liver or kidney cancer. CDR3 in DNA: TGCGCCAGCAGCCTCAACCGCCGGACAGGGGCTCAGCCCCAGCATTTT. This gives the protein CASSLNRRTGAQPQHF.